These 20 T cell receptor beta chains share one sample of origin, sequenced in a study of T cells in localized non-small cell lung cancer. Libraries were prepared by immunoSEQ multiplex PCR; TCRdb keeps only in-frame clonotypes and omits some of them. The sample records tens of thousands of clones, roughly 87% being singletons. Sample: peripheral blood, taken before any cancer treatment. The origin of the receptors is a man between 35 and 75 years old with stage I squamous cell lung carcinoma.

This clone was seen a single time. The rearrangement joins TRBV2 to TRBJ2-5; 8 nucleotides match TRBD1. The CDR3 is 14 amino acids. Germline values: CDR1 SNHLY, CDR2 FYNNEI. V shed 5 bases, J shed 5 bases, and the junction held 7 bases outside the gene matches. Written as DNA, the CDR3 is TGTGCCAGCAGTCCAGGACAGGGTTGGGAGACCCAGTACTTC. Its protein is CASSPGQGWETQYF.

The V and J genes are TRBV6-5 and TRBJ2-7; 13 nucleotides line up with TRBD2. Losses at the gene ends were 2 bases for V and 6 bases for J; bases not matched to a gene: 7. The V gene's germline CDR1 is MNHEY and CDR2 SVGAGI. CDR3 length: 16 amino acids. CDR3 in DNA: TGTGCCAGCAGTTACCTTACTAGCGGGGGGGCGTCCGAGCAGTACTTC. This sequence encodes CASSYLTSGGASEQYF.

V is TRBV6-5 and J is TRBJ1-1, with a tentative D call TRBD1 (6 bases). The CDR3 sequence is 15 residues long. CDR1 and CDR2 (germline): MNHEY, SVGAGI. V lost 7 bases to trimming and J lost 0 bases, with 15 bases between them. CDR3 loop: CASTLQRGMNTEAFF. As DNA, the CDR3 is TGTGCCAGCACCTTACAGAGGGGGATGAACACTGAAGCTTTCTTT.

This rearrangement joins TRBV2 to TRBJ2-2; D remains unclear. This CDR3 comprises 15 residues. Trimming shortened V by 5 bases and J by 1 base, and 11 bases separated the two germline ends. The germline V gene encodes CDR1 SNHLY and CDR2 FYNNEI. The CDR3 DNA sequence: TGTGCCAGCAGTCCCCAGGCCCTGAACACCGGGGAGCTGTTTTTT. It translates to CASSPQALNTGELFF.

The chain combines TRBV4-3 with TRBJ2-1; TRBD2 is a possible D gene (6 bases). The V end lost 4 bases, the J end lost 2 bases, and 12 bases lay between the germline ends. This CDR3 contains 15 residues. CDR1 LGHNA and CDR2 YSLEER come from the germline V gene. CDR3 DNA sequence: TGCGCCAGCAGCCCTAGCGTCGGTACCTACAATGAGCAGTTCTTC. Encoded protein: CASSPSVGTYNEQFF.

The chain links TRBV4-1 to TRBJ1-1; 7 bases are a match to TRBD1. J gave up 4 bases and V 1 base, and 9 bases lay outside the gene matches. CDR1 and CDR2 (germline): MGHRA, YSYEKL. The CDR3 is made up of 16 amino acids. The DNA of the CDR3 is TGCGCCAGCAGCCAAGTAACACAGGGGAGGGTCACTGAAGCTTTCTTT. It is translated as CASSQVTQGRVTEAFF.

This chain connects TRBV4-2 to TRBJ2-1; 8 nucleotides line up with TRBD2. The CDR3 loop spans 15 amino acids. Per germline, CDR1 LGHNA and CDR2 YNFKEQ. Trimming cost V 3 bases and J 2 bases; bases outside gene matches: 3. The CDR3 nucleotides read TGTGCCAGCAGCCACGGCGGGGGGCCCTACAATGAGCAGTTCTTC. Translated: CASSHGGGPYNEQFF.

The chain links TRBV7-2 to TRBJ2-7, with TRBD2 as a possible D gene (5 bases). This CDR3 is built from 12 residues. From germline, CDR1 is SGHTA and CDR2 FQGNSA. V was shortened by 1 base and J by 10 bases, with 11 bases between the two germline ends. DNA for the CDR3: TGTGCCAGCAGCTTAGTTGGGAGTAGTCAGTACTTC. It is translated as CASSLVGSSQYF.

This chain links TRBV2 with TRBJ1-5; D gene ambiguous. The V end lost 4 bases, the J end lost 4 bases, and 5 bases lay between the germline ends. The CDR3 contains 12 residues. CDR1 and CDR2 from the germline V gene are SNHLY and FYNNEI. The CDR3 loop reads CASSVQNQPQHF. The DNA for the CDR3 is TGTGCCAGCAGTGTACAGAATCAGCCCCAGCATTTT.

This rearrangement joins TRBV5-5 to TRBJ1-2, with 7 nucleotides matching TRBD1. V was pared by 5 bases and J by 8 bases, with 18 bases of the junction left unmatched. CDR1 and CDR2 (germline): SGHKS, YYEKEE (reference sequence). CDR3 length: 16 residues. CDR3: CASSPNLIRDSRGYTF. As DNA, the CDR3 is TGTGCCAGCAGTCCCAATCTTATCCGGGACAGTCGCGGCTACACCTTC.

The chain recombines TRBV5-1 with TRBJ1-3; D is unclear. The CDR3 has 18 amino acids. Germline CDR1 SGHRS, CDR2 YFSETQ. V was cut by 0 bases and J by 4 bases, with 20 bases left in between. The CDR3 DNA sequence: TGCGCCAGCAGCTTGGGCACGGGCCTGGATGGACCAGGAAACACCATATATTTT. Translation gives CASSLGTGLDGPGNTIYF.

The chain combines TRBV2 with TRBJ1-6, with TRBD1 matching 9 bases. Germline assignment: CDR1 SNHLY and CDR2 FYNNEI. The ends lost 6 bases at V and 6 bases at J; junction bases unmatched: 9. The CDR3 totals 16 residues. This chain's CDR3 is CASRQGGTGLNSPLHF. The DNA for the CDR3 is TGTGCCAGCAGGCAGGGGGGGACAGGGCTTAATTCACCCCTCCACTTT.

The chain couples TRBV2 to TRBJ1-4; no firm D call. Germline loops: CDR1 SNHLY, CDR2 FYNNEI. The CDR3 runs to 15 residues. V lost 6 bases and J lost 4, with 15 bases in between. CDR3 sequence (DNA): TGTGCCAGCAGGCCAAGCCAGGCACTTAATGAAAAACTGTTTTTT. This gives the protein CASRPSQALNEKLFF.

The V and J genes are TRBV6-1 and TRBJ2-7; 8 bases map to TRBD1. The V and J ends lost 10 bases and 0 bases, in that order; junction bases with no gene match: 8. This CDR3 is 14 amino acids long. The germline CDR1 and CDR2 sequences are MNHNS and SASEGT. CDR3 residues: CAISDRGSSYEQYF. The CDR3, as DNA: TGTGCCATCTCAGACAGGGGAAGCTCCTACGAGCAGTACTTC.

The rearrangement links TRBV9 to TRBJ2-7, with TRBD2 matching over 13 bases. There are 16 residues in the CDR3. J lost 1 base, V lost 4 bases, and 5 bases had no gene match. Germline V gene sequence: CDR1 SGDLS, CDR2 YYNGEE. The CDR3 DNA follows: TGTGCCAGCAGCACGGGACTAGCGGGGAGTTCCTACGAGCAGTACTTC. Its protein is CASSTGLAGSSYEQYF.

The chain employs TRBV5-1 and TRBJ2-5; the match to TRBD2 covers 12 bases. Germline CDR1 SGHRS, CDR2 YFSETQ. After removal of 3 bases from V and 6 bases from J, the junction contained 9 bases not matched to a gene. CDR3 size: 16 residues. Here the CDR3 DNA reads TGCGCCAGCAGCTCGTCTAGCGGGGGGGCGTCGAAGACCCAGTACTTC. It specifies CASSSSSGGASKTQYF.

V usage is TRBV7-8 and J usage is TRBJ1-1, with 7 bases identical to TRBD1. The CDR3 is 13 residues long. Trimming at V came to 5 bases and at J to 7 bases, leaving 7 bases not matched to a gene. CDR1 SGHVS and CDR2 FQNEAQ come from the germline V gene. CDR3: CASSPSRDSEAFF. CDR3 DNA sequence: TGTGCCAGCAGCCCCAGCAGGGACAGTGAAGCTTTCTTT. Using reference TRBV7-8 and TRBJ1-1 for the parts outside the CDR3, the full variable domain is GAGVSQSPRYKVAKRGQDVALRCDPISGHVSLFWYQQALGQGPEFLTYFQNEAQLDKSGLPSDRFFAERPEGSVSTLKIQRTQQEDSAVYLCASSPSRDSEAFFGQGTRLTVV.

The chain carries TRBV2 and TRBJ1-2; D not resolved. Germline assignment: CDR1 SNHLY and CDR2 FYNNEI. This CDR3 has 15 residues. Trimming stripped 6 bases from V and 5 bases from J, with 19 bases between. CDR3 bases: TGTGCCAGCAGGGTAGGCGCGCAGCCGGGATATGGCTACACCTTC. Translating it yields CASRVGAQPGYGYTF.

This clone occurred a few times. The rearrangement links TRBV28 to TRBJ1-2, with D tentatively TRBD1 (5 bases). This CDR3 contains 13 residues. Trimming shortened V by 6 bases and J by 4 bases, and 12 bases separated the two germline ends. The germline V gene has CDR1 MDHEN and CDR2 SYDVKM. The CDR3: CASRTGTFYGYTF. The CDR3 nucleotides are TGTGCCAGCAGGACCGGGACGTTCTATGGCTACACCTTC.

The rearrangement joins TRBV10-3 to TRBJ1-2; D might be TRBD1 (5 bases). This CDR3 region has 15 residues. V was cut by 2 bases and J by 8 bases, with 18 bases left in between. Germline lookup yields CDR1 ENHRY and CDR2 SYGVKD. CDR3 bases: TGTGCCATCAGTGAGGTATGGGGGAAGACTCACGGCTACACCTTC. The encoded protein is CAISEVWGKTHGYTF.